Below, 22 T cell receptor beta chains from the same sample are listed, as sequenced in a study of cytotoxic CD8 clonotypes in ibrutinib-treated CLL. The data were produced by immunoSEQ multiplex PCR, yet TCRdb's version contains in-frame clones alone and is incomplete. The repertoire includes over 6,000 clones, 60% to 75% of them detected once, and roughly 5.1% sits in the top ten. This sample comprised PBMCs, obtained before ibrutinib treatment. The receptors here all came from a human donor with chronic lymphocytic leukemia.

The J gene is TRBJ1-5, the V gene TRBV6-6; the D is unclear. The CDR3 sequence is 13 residues long. Between the trimmed V and J ends, which lost 2 bases and 6 bases, there was a span of 8 bases. From germline, CDR1 is MNHNY and CDR2 SVGAGI (reference sequence). CDR3 in DNA: TGTGCCAGCAGTTACAGGGTAGGTCAGCCCCAGCATTTT. It translates to CASSYRVGQPQHF.

The chain joins TRBV6-5 to TRBJ2-1; TRBD2 agrees at 7 bases. V was pared by 3 bases and J by 4 bases, with 6 bases of the junction left unmatched. Germline CDR1 and CDR2: MNHEY and SVGAGI. CDR3 length: 15 amino acids. CDR3 residues: CASSYRTSAYNEQFF. CDR3 bases: TGTGCCAGCAGTTATAGAACTAGCGCGTACAATGAGCAGTTCTTC.

With regard to this clone: At one end, the junction sequence differs from germline, possibly due to a read error. The chain employs TRBV5-1 and TRBJ2-7; D not certain. The CDR3 covers 12 residues. CDR1 and CDR2 (germline): SGHRS, YFSETQ. The CDR3 coding sequence is TGCGCCGGCAGCTTGCAACCCAACGAGCAGTACTTC. Residues: CAGSLQPNEQYF.

This chain joins TRBV19 and TRBJ2-1; 9 nucleotides line up with TRBD1. With V trimmed by 5 bases and J by 6 bases, 8 bases remained unmatched. Germline CDR1 is LNHDA and CDR2 is SQIVND (reference sequence). This CDR3 contains 15 residues. In nucleotides, the CDR3 is TGTGCCAGTAGTTCAGGGACAGGGTTCGTCAATGAGCAGTTCTTC. This translates into CASSSGTGFVNEQFF.

The chain employs TRBV7-2 and TRBJ2-2; D is undetermined. Trimming took off 3 bases at V and 6 bases at J, with 11 bases between the two ends. This CDR3 contains 14 residues. Germline V gene data show CDR1 as SGHTA and CDR2 as FQGNSA. The CDR3 region has the DNA TGTGCCAGCAGCTTGGGGTCTAATCCCGGGGAGCTGTTTTTT. Translated, it gives CASSLGSNPGELFF.

The genes are TRBV19 and TRBJ2-7, with D perhaps TRBD2 (6 bases). The ends were cut back, 6 bases at V and 0 bases at J, with 12 bases in the middle. This CDR3 spans 14 amino acids. Germline values: CDR1 LNHDA, CDR2 SQIVND (reference sequence). The CDR3 reads CASRRDRLSYEQYF. The CDR3 region has the DNA TGTGCCAGTAGGCGGGACCGACTCTCCTACGAGCAGTACTTC.

The gene calls are TRBV11-3 and TRBJ2-3; D is ambiguous. Germline V gives CDR1 SGHNT, CDR2 YENEEA. Trimming took 1 base from V and 3 from J, leaving 8 bases between them. This CDR3 spans 14 amino acids. The CDR3, as DNA: TGTGCCAGCAGCTTAGCCGGCAGGACAGATACGCAGTATTTT. Amino acid sequence: CASSLAGRTDTQYF.

V usage is TRBV27 and J usage is TRBJ2-5; 8 positions match TRBD2. V dropped 5 bases and J dropped 5; count of bases not matched to a gene: 22. Germline V CDR1 and CDR2: MNHEY, SMNVEV (reference sequence). The CDR3 is 19 residues long. The CDR3 is CASSPLGTSFLSWVETQYF. The CDR3 DNA follows: TGTGCCAGCAGTCCCCTCGGGACTAGTTTTCTTTCTTGGGTTGAGACCCAGTACTTC.

This chain uses TRBV27 with TRBJ1-1; D is uncertain. CDR1 and CDR2 from the germline V gene are MNHEY and SMNVEV (reference sequence). Trimming left V 3 bases short and J 4 bases short, with 12 bases between. CDR3 length: 14 residues. CDR3 DNA: TGTGCCAGCAGTTTTTCCCACCGAGGCACTGAAGCTTTCTTT. Its protein is CASSFSHRGTEAFF.

This clone occurred a few times. The chain combines TRBV4-1 with TRBJ2-7; 10 nucleotides line up with TRBD2. The V segment lost 2 bases and the J segment 4 bases; nucleotides outside the gene matches: 5. CDR1 is MGHRA, CDR2 YSYEKL, per germline. The CDR3 runs to 15 residues. The CDR3 loop reads CASSQPTSGKYEQYF. The CDR3 DNA is TGCGCCAGCAGCCAACCCACTAGCGGGAAATACGAGCAGTACTTC.

The chain employs TRBV4-3 and TRBJ2-7; TRBD2 might be the D (5 bases). CDR3 length: 18 residues. Per the germline V gene, CDR1 is LGHNA and CDR2 is YSLEER. V dropped 0 bases and J dropped 3 bases, with 21 bases sitting between them. Here the CDR3 reads CASSQDLMGEGEIYEQYF. In nucleotides, the CDR3 is TGCGCCAGCAGCCAAGACCTAATGGGAGAGGGTGAGATCTACGAGCAGTACTTC.

The rearrangement uses TRBV2 and TRBJ2-1; D not certain. Germline CDR1 is SNHLY and CDR2 is FYNNEI. Trimming removed 8 bases at V and 0 bases at J, with 14 bases between. This CDR3 comprises 15 residues. This chain's CDR3 is CASLYYASSYNEQFF. CDR3 DNA sequence: TGTGCCAGCCTATATTACGCGAGCTCCTACAATGAGCAGTTCTTC.

This clone has a single count. The chain links TRBV15 to TRBJ2-3, with 15 nucleotides matching TRBD2. The CDR3 has 18 residues. Losses at the gene ends were 5 bases for V and 3 bases for J; bases not matched to a gene: 9. In germline, CDR1 is LNHNV, CDR2 YYDKDF (reference sequence). The CDR3 bases are TGTGCCACCAGCGAAGGACTAGCGGGAGGGCCTGGTACAGATACGCAGTATTTT. Its protein product is CATSEGLAGGPGTDTQYF.

The V call is TRBV6-4, the J call TRBJ1-5; D is undetermined. This CDR3 has 13 residues. Germline V gene data show CDR1 as MRHNA and CDR2 as SNTAGT. Between the trimmed V and J ends, which lost 6 bases and 4 bases, there was a span of 10 bases. The CDR3 sequence is CASSLAGNQPQHF. The CDR3 nucleotides are TGTGCCAGCAGCCTAGCGGGGAATCAGCCCCAGCATTTT.

This clone has more than one count but fewer than ten. The V call is TRBV7-6, the J call TRBJ1-4; 8 bases are a match to TRBD1. V lost 5 bases and J lost 7; bases outside the gene matches: 6. The CDR3 has 14 amino acids. Looked up from germline, CDR1 is SGHVS and CDR2 is FNYEAQ. In nucleotides, the CDR3 is TGTGCCAGCAGCCAGGGGACAGGCCGTGAAAAACTGTTTTTT. Protein product: CASSQGTGREKLFF.

This chain links TRBV5-6 with TRBJ1-1; D gene unclear. CDR1 and CDR2 from the germline V gene are SGHDT and YYEEEE. Between the trimmed V and J ends, which lost 6 bases and 1 base, there was a span of 16 bases. The length of the CDR3 is 15 residues. CDR3 DNA: TGTGCCAGCACACAAGTTCAGCGACGGAACACTGAAGCTTTCTTT. This encodes CASTQVQRRNTEAFF.

This clone was detected once. This chain uses TRBV7-9 with TRBJ2-7; D remains ambiguous. Germline lookup yields CDR1 SEHNR and CDR2 FQNEAQ (reference sequence). This CDR3 comprises 13 residues. The V end lost 6 bases, the J end lost 9 bases, and 18 bases lay between the germline ends. The CDR3 protein is CASSSPGSMGQYF. CDR3 bases: TGTGCCAGCAGTTCCCCGGGCTCAATGGGGCAGTACTTC.

By share, this clone counts as large (0.1 to 1%). This chain joins TRBV19 and TRBJ1-5, with D tentatively TRBD1 (6 bases). Germline V lookup: CDR1 LNHDA, CDR2 SQIVND (reference sequence). Trimming cost V 7 bases and J 4 bases, with 14 bases left between them. This CDR3 has 14 residues. This CDR3 reads CASTGGISNQPQHF. The CDR3 nucleotides read TGTGCCAGTACGGGGGGCATAAGTAATCAGCCCCAGCATTTT.

The V call is TRBV5-1, the J call TRBJ2-5; TRBD1 is a possible D gene (6 bases). The CDR3 has 13 residues. Germline values: CDR1 SGHRS, CDR2 YFSETQ. Trimming shortened V by 7 bases and J by 5 bases, and 15 bases separated the two germline ends. CDR3 protein: CASQGQPGETQYF. In nucleotides, the CDR3 is TGCGCCAGCCAGGGACAACCCGGGGAGACCCAGTACTTC. The whole variable domain, filled in from reference TRBV5-1 and TRBJ2-5, reads KAGVTQTPRYLIKTRGQQVTLSCSPISGHRSVSWYQQTPGQGLQFLFEYFSETQRNKGNFPGRFSGRQFSNSRSEMNVSTLELGDSALYLCASQGQPGETQYFGPGTRLLVL.

The rearrangement joins TRBV30 to TRBJ1-1, with a possible D match to TRBD1 (6 bases). Trimming removed 0 bases from V and 1 base from J, with 15 bases in between. Germline V CDR1 and CDR2: GTSNPN, SVGIG (reference sequence). The CDR3 has 16 amino acids. DNA of the CDR3: TGTGCCTGGAGTGTAGAACAGGGACACGCGAACACTGAAGCTTTCTTT. Protein sequence: CAWSVEQGHANTEAFF.

Note on this clone: Additional DNA sequences in this sample encode the identical CDR3. The chain joins TRBV12-5 to TRBJ2-3; 8 nucleotides align to TRBD2. This CDR3 is 19 amino acids long. Germline V gene data show CDR1 as LGHNT and CDR2 as FRNRAP. J lost 1 base, V lost 0 bases, and 12 bases had no gene match. CDR3 in DNA: TGTGCTAGTGGTTTGGTAGTGATCCTAGCGGGCGACGGCACAGATACGCAGTATTTT. Translation gives CASGLVVILAGDGTDTQYF.

This clone was seen a handful of times. The CDR3 DNA follows: TGTGCCAGCAGCTTAGGGGCGACTCGCCCAGCTCCCTATGGCTACACCTTC. Translating gives CASSLGATRPAPYGYTF. The rearrangement links TRBV7-9 to TRBJ1-2; D gene uncertain. Looked up from germline, CDR1 is SEHNR and CDR2 is FQNEAQ (reference sequence). The CDR3 consists of 17 residues. V lost 1 base and J 4 bases, leaving 19 bases between the germline ends.